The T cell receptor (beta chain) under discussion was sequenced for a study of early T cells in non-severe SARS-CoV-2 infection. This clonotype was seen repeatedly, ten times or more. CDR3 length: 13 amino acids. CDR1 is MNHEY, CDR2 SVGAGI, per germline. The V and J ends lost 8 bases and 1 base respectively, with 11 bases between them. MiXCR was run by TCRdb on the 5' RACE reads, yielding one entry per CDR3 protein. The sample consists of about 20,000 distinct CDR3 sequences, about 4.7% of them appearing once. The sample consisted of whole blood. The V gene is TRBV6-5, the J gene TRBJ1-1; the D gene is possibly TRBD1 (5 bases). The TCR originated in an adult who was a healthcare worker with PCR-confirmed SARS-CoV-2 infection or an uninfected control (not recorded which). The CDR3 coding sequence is TGTGCCAGCGGGACCGTCGGGAACACTGAAGCTTTCTTT. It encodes CASGTVGNTEAFF.